This T cell receptor (beta chain) was obtained from a study of response to subunit inactivated influenza vaccine. The germline V gene encodes CDR1 MNHEY and CDR2 SVGEGT. Trimming removed 7 bases from V and 9 bases from J, with 22 bases in between. The CDR3 runs to 16 residues. Study-level points and caveats: The authors proposed limited new T cell recruitment per seasonal influenza vaccination.

TCRdb re-derived calls from the RT-PCR reads in MiXCR, one entry per CDR3 protein. The table shows about 780,000 distinct CDR3 sequences, with 15% to 20% occurring only once. As regards this clonotype: Its antigen is as yet unknown.

The TCR was taken from a man aged 45-65 years who received an inactivated influenza vaccine. The material was PBMCs from blood, obtained 4 to 6 days after vaccination. The chain joins TRBV6-2 or TRBV6-3 to TRBJ1-6; maybe TRBD1 (5 bases). The CDR3 is CASTQAGPGAGSPLHF. The CDR3 DNA reads as TGTGCCAGCACTCAAGCGGGGCCCGGGGCCGGTTCACCCCTCCACTTT.